Below are 25 T cell receptor beta chains sequenced from a single sample in a study of cytomegalovirus exposure and HLA in healthy donors. PCR was performed using 60 Vbeta and 13 Jbeta primers. The assay was immunoSEQ multiplex PCR, and TCRdb's table has in-frame clones only and misses some. The sample shows 110,000 or so clones, 7% to 9.5% of them seen only once. Sequenced material: PBMCs. These receptor sequences come from a middle-aged woman in good health and CMV-seropositive.

With respect to this clone: The junction and the germline gene differ at one end; a read error may be behind it. This sample includes further DNA sequences coding for the same CDR3. This chain connects TRBV10-3 to TRBJ1-1; no firm D call. The length of the CDR3 is 14 residues. Germline CDR1 ENHRY, CDR2 SYGVKD. CDR3 coding DNA: TGTGCCATCAGTGAGTCGACGGGGAACACCGAAGCTTTCTTT. This translates into CAISESTGNTEAFF.

This rearrangement joins TRBV15 to TRBJ1-5; 7 nucleotides align to TRBD1. CDR1 is LNHNV, CDR2 YYDKDF, per germline (reference sequence). CDR3 length equals 14 residues. V lost 1 base, J lost 5 bases, and 2 bases stayed unmatched. CDR3 amino acids: CATSRGDSHQPQHF. CDR3 sequence (DNA): TGTGCCACCAGCAGAGGGGACAGCCATCAGCCCCAGCATTTT.

This clone was counted between two and nine times. The chain is built from TRBV2 and TRBJ2-2, with D possibly matching TRBD1 (6 bases). V gave up 6 bases and J gave up 2 bases, with 13 bases separating them. This CDR3 is 15 amino acids long. CDR1 is SNHLY, CDR2 FYNNEI, per germline. The CDR3 loop reads CASSSDRFNTGELFF. CDR3 nucleotides: TGTGCCAGCAGCTCGGACAGATTTAACACCGGGGAGCTGTTTTTT. The full variable domain, its missing parts supplied by reference TRBV2 and TRBJ2-2, is EPEVTQTPSHQVTQMGQEVILRCVPISNHLYFYWYRQILGQKVEFLVSFYNNEISEKSEIFDDQFSVERPDGSNFTLKIRSTKLEDSAMYFCASSSDRFNTGELFFGEGSRLTVL.

This clone has only a few counts. The chain combines TRBV4-1 with TRBJ2-7, with 7 bases lining up with TRBD2. Per germline, CDR1 MGHRA and CDR2 YSYEKL. The CDR3 has 17 amino acids. V shed 4 bases and J 4 bases; nucleotides not matched to a gene: 16. The chain's CDR3 is CASSLTVRGDVGYEQYF. DNA of the CDR3: TGCGCCAGCAGCCTAACCGTCCGGGGGGACGTAGGATACGAGCAGTACTTC.

This clone was counted only a few times. The gene calls are TRBV5-1 and TRBJ1-2; TRBD1 aligns across 9 bases. The junction had 7 bases not matched to a gene; V was cut back by 5 bases and J by 5 bases. This CDR3 is built from 14 residues. Germline CDR1 and CDR2: SGHRS and YFSETQ. The CDR3 sequence: CASSLQGAPYGYTF. DNA of the CDR3: TGCGCCAGCAGTCTACAGGGGGCCCCTTATGGCTACACCTTC.

This clone was seen more than once but under ten times. The rearrangement uses TRBV5-5 and TRBJ2-7, with 7 bases aligning to TRBD2. Germline CDR1 and CDR2: SGHKS and YYEKEE (reference sequence). This CDR3 has 17 amino acids. The junction had 12 bases not matched to a gene; V was cut back by 3 bases and J by 0 bases. CDR3 in amino acids: CASSSSGGWGDSYEQYF. DNA of the CDR3: TGTGCCAGCAGCTCCTCCGGGGGGTGGGGGGACTCCTACGAGCAGTACTTC.

This sequence joins TRBV7-2 and TRBJ1-1; TRBD1 aligns across 8 bases. The ends lost 3 bases at V and 1 base at J; junction bases unmatched: 7. This CDR3 contains 16 residues. Germline values: CDR1 SGHTA, CDR2 FQGNSA. CDR3 bases: TGTGCCAGCAGCTTCGTGGGGGGACAGGCGAACACTGAAGCTTTCTTT. Encoded protein: CASSFVGGQANTEAFF.

The chain links TRBV7-3 to TRBJ1-5; D not certain. CDR1 SGHTA and CDR2 FQGTGA come from the germline V gene. The germline V and J ends were trimmed by 2 bases and 5 bases, with 7 bases remaining between them. The CDR3 totals 13 residues. The CDR3 here is CASSLGPDQPQHF. In DNA form, the CDR3 reads TGTGCCAGCAGCTTAGGTCCGGATCAGCCCCAGCATTTT.

This clone showed up just a few times. The V call is TRBV5-1, the J call TRBJ1-6; 10 bases fit TRBD1. The CDR3 spans 15 residues. CDR1 and CDR2 (germline): SGHRS, YFSETQ. Germline trimming cut 5 bases from V and 6 bases from J; bases unmatched to any gene: 5. CDR3 sequence reads: CASRRQGAGNSPLHF. The CDR3 DNA follows: TGCGCCAGCAGAAGACAGGGGGCAGGTAATTCACCCCTCCACTTT.

Only a few counts were recorded for this clone. This sequence joins TRBV5-4 and TRBJ2-1, with D perhaps matching TRBD2 (6 bases). Germline CDR1 reads SGHNT; CDR2 reads YYREEE (reference sequence). The CDR3 sequence is 13 residues long. V shed 6 bases and J shed 2 bases, with 9 bases lying between them. CDR3 coding DNA: TGTGCCAGCACCCGGGGGACCTACAATGAGCAGTTCTTC. It specifies CASTRGTYNEQFF. The entire variable domain, with the rest obtained from reference TRBV5-4 and TRBJ2-1, is as follows: ETGVTQSPTHLIKTRGQQVTLRCSSQSGHNTVSWYQQALGQGPQFIFQYYREEENGRGNFPPRFSGLQFPNYSSELNVNALELDDSALYLCASTRGTYNEQFFGPGTRLTVL.

This clone was recorded a few times. This rearrangement joins TRBV9 to TRBJ2-1, with D uncertain. The V and J ends lost 4 bases and 5 bases respectively, with 16 bases between them. Germline V lookup: CDR1 SGDLS, CDR2 YYNGEE. The CDR3 has 15 amino acids. As DNA, the CDR3 is TGTGCCAGCAGCTCCCCCGGTCGCCCCCACAATGAGCAGTTCTTC. Its translation: CASSSPGRPHNEQFF.

This clone was seen only a few times. The chain recombines TRBV7-9 with TRBJ2-1, with 7 bases identical to TRBD1. The CDR3 has 18 residues. V lost 5 bases to trimming and J lost 2 bases; unmatched junction nucleotides: 15. Germline CDR1 and CDR2: SEHNR and FQNEAQ (reference sequence). The CDR3, as DNA: TGTGCCAGCAGCCGGACAGGCAATACTCCTCAGACCTACAATGAGCAGTTCTTC. Amino acids: CASSRTGNTPQTYNEQFF.

This sequence joins TRBV7-9 and TRBJ1-6, with D unclear. Trimming stripped 2 bases from V and 0 bases from J, with 5 bases between. The germline CDR1 and CDR2 sequences are SEHNR and FQNEAQ (reference sequence). The CDR3 is made up of 15 amino acids. The CDR3 DNA follows: TGTGCCAGCAGCTTAACTAGCTCCTATAATTCACCCCTCCACTTT. Its protein is CASSLTSSYNSPLHF.

The gene calls are TRBV4-1 and TRBJ2-7; no reliable D call. CDR1 and CDR2 (germline): MGHRA, YSYEKL. The CDR3 sequence is 13 residues long. The V and J ends lost 4 bases and 9 bases respectively, with 16 bases between them. CDR3: CASSPAGGSGQYF. In DNA, the CDR3 is TGCGCCAGCAGCCCCGCAGGTGGTTCTGGGCAGTACTTC.

The sample holds a few counts of this clone. The rearrangement uses TRBV9 and TRBJ1-1, with D possibly being TRBD1 (6 bases). CDR3 length: 14 amino acids. The germline V and J ends were trimmed by 5 bases and 4 bases, with 15 bases remaining between them. Germline V gene data show CDR1 as SGDLS and CDR2 as YYNGEE. This CDR3 is CASRPSTGRTEAFF. CDR3 DNA sequence: TGTGCCAGCAGGCCCTCCACAGGGCGCACTGAAGCTTTCTTT.

The sample holds a few counts of this clone. The chain has TRBV18 and TRBJ2-7; TRBD1 matches 7 bases. Germline V gene lookup returns CDR1 KGHSH and CDR2 LQKENI. The J segment lost 3 bases and the V segment lost 3 bases, leaving 20 bases of the junction unmatched. The CDR3 spans 19 residues. The CDR3 nucleotides are TGTGCCAGCTCACCGGGGGCGGACAGGTCTTCCTGGAATCACTACGAGCAGTACTTC. Residues: CASSPGADRSSWNHYEQYF.

This clone was seen a handful of times. The chain carries TRBV7-7 and TRBJ1-5, with D unclear. From germline, CDR1 is SSHAT and CDR2 FNYEAQ (reference sequence). This CDR3 region has 13 residues. Trimming removed 0 bases at V and 5 bases at J, with 5 bases between. Here the CDR3 reads CASSLAADQPQHF. The CDR3 DNA reads TGTGCCAGCAGCTTAGCCGCGGATCAGCCCCAGCATTTT.

This clone showed up just a few times. CDR3 bases: TGTGCCAGCAGTTTAGGCGGCCTGACCTACAATGAGCAGTTCTTC. This encodes CASSLGGLTYNEQFF. V and J are TRBV27 and TRBJ2-1; D gene ambiguous. This CDR3 spans 15 amino acids. CDR1 is MNHEY and CDR2 is SMNVEV in the germline V gene (reference sequence). The V gene lost 2 bases and the J gene lost 2 bases, with 10 bases spanning the gap.

The chain recombines TRBV28 with TRBJ1-1; no reliable D call. V was trimmed by 2 bases and J by 1 base, leaving 5 bases between them. This CDR3 contains 13 residues. The germline CDR1 and CDR2 sequences are MDHEN and SYDVKM. The CDR3 reads CASSLGANTEAFF. CDR3 in DNA: TGTGCCAGCAGTTTAGGAGCGAACACTGAAGCTTTCTTT.

This clone was recorded at least ten times. Here the CDR3 reads CASSPEAMNTEAFF. The CDR3 DNA sequence: TGTGCCAGCAGCCCTGAGGCGATGAACACTGAAGCTTTCTTT. The rearrangement uses TRBV5-6 and TRBJ1-1; D remains ambiguous. Per the germline V gene, CDR1 is SGHDT and CDR2 is YYEEEE. CDR3 length: 14 residues. V shed 4 bases and J shed 0 bases, with 10 bases lying between them. The whole variable domain, filled in from reference TRBV5-6 and TRBJ1-1, reads DAGVTQSPTHLIKTRGQQVTLRCSPKSGHDTVSWYQQALGQGPQFIFQYYEEEERQRGNFPDRFSGHQFPNYSSELNVNALLLGDSALYLCASSPEAMNTEAFFGQGTRLTVV.

This clone showed up just a few times. The chain uses TRBV2 and TRBJ1-1; a weak D match, TRBD1 (5 bases). Germline CDR1 reads SNHLY; CDR2 reads FYNNEI. Deletions cut 1 base from V and 5 bases from J, with 11 bases between. The CDR3 has 14 amino acids. This chain's CDR3 is CASSEVDRGTEAFF. CDR3 DNA: TGTGCCAGCAGTGAAGTGGACCGGGGGACTGAAGCTTTCTTT.

This clone was seen a few times. This chain links TRBV5-4 with TRBJ2-1; a weak D match, TRBD2 (5 bases). The CDR3 totals 11 residues. Per germline, CDR1 SGHNT and CDR2 YYREEE (reference sequence). V lost 4 bases, J lost 9 bases, and 8 bases lay in between. The CDR3 here is CASSRGREQFF. In DNA form, the CDR3 reads TGTGCCAGCAGCCGCGGGCGTGAGCAGTTCTTC.

The chain joins TRBV27 to TRBJ1-1; D gene uncertain. V lost 2 bases and J lost 0, with 13 bases in between. Per the germline V gene, CDR1 is MNHEY and CDR2 is SMNVEV (reference sequence). This CDR3 is 16 amino acids long. The CDR3 reads CASSLGRGEMNTEAFF. CDR3 sequence (DNA): TGTGCCAGCAGTTTAGGCCGGGGTGAAATGAACACTGAAGCTTTCTTT.

The V gene is TRBV5-6, the J gene TRBJ2-7; weak D call: TRBD1 (6 bases). V dropped 3 bases and J dropped 2 bases, with 15 bases sitting between them. Per the germline V gene, CDR1 is SGHDT and CDR2 is YYEEEE. The CDR3 totals 15 residues. The CDR3 DNA reads TGTGCCAGCAGCTCCGGTGGACAGTTCCCCTACGAGCAGTACTTC. The encoded protein is CASSSGGQFPYEQYF.

The chain has TRBV2 and TRBJ2-7, with 12 bases fitting TRBD2. The CDR3 sequence is 18 residues long. V lost 0 bases, J lost 0 bases, and 6 bases stayed unmatched. From germline, CDR1 is SNHLY and CDR2 FYNNEI. CDR3 amino acids: CASSEAASGGAFSYEQYF. The CDR3 region has the DNA TGTGCCAGCAGTGAAGCGGCTAGCGGGGGGGCTTTCTCCTACGAGCAGTACTTC. Together with reference TRBV2 and TRBJ2-7, the CDR3 gives the full variable domain: EPEVTQTPSHQVTQMGQEVILRCVPISNHLYFYWYRQILGQKVEFLVSFYNNEISEKSEIFDDQFSVERPDGSNFTLKIRSTKLEDSAMYFCASSEAASGGAFSYEQYFGPGTRLTVT.